Given below is one T cell receptor beta chain in context. The data derive from a study of radiotherapy plus CTLA-4 blockade in lung cancer. Background on the study: Objective responses occurred in about 17% of patients; approximately 33% had disease control.

Method: immunoSEQ multiplex PCR; TCRdb's copy keeps in-frame clones and lacks some. Of fewer than 140,000 clones in the sample, more than 75% were seen once. The sample here was peripheral blood, taken from a patient treated with radiotherapy plus ipilimumab. The receptor was derived from a human donor with non-small cell lung cancer that progressed on radiotherapy plus ipilimumab. Some clones in this sample may be carry-over from other donors' samples.

CDR3 amino acids: CASSLARGSTDTQYF. The CDR3 region has the DNA TGTGCCAGCAGCTTAGCCAGGGGTAGCACAGATACGCAGTATTTT. The chain has TRBV7-3 and TRBJ2-3, with D tentatively TRBD1 (6 bases). Trimming cost V 2 bases and J 0 bases, with 9 bases left between them. This CDR3 contains 15 residues. The germline V gene has CDR1 SGHTA and CDR2 FQGTGA.